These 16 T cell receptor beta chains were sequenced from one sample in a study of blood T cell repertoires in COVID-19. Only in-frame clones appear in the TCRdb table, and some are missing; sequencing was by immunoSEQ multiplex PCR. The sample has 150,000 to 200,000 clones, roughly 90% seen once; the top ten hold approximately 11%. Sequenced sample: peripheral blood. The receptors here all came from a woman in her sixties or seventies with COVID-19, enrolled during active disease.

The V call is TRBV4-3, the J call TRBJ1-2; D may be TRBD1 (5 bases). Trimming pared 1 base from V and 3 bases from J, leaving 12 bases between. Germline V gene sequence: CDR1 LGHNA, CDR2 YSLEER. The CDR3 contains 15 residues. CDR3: CASSQVVGEDYGYTF. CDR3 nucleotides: TGCGCCAGCAGCCAAGTTGTAGGGGAGGACTATGGCTACACCTTC.

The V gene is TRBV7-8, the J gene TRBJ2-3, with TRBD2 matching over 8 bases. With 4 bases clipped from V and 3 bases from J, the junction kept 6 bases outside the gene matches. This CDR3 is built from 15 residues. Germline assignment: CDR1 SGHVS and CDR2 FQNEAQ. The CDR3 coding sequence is TGTGCCAGCAGCTCGAGCGGGAGAGTTACAGATACGCAGTATTTT. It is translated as CASSSSGRVTDTQYF.

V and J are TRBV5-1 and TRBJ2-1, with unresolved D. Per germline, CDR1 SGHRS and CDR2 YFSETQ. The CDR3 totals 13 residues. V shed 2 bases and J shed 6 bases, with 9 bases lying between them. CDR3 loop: CASSFSLGNEQFF. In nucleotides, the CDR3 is TGCGCCAGCAGCTTTTCCCTAGGCAATGAGCAGTTCTTC.

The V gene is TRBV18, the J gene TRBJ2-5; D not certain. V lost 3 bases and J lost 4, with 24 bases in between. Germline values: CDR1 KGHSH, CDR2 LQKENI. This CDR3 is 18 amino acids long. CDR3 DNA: TGTGCCAGCTCACCCCCGCGGTCCGGGTCTTCCAAAAGAGAGACCCAGTACTTC. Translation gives CASSPPRSGSSKRETQYF.

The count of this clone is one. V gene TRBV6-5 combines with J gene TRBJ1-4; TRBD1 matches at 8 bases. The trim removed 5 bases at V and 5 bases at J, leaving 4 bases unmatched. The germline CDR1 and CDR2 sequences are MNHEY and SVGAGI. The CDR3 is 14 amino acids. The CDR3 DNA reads TGTGCCAGCAGTCCCGGACAGGGAAATGAAAAACTGTTTTTT. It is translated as CASSPGQGNEKLFF.

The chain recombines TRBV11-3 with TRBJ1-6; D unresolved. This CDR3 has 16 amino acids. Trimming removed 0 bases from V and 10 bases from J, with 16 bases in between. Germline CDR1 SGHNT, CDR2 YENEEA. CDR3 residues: CASSLDRLGVLSPLHF. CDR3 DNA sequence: TGTGCCAGCAGCTTAGATCGACTCGGGGTTCTGTCACCCCTCCACTTT.

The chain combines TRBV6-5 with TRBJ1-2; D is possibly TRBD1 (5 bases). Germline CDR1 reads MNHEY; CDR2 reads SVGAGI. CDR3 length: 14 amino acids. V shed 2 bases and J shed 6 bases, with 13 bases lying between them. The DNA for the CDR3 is TGTGCCAGCAGTTACATCCAGGAAGGGGATGGCTACACCTTC. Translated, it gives CASSYIQEGDGYTF.

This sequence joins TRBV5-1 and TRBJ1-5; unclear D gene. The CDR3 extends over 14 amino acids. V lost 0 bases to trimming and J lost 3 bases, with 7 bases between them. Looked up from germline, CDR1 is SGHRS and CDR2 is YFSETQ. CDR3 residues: CASSLGAANQPQHF. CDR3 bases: TGCGCCAGCAGCTTGGGGGCAGCCAATCAGCCCCAGCATTTT.

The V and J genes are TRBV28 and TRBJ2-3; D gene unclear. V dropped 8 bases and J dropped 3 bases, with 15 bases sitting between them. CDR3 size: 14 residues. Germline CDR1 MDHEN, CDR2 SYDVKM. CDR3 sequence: CASGLSPRTDTQYF. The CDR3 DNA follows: TGTGCCAGCGGGCTCTCTCCTCGTACAGATACGCAGTATTTT.

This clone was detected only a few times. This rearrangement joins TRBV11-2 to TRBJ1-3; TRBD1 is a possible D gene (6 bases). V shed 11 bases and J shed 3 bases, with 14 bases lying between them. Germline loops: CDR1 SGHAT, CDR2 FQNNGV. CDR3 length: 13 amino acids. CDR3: CAYQGRFGNTIYF. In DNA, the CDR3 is TGTGCCTACCAGGGGCGGTTTGGAAACACCATATATTTT.

CDR3 nucleotides: TGCGCCAGCAGCTCCCAAACAGGCGTTATCTCCACTGAAGCTTTCTTT. Amino acids: CASSSQTGVISTEAFF. The rearrangement uses TRBV5-1 and TRBJ1-1; D might be TRBD1 (5 bases). Germline V gene sequence: CDR1 SGHRS, CDR2 YFSETQ. The V end lost 3 bases, the J end lost 4 bases, and 19 bases lay between the germline ends. The CDR3 is 16 amino acids.

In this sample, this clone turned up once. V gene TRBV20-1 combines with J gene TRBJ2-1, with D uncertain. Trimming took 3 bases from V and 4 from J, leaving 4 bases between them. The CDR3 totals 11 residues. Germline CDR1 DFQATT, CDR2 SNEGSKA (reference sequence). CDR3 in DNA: TGCAGTGCTAGTGCTTACAATGAGCAGTTCTTC. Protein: CSASAYNEQFF.

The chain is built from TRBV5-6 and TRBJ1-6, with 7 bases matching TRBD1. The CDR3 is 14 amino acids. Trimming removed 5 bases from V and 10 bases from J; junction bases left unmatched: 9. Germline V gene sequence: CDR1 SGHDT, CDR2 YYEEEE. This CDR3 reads CASSSGTAISPLHF. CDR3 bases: TGTGCCAGCAGTTCCGGGACAGCGATATCACCCCTCCACTTT.

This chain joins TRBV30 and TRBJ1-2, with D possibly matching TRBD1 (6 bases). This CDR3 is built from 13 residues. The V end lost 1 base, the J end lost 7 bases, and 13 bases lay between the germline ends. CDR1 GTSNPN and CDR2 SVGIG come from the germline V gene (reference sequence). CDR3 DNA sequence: TGTGCCTGGAGTGGGTTCCAAGGGGGTGGCTACACCTTC. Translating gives CAWSGFQGGGYTF.

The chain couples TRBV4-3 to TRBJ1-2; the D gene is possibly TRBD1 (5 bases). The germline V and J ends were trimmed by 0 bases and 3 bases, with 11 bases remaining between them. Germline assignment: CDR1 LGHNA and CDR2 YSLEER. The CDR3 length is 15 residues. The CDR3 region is CASSQEKGKHYGYTF. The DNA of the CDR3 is TGCGCCAGCAGCCAAGAAAAGGGGAAGCACTATGGCTACACCTTC.

The CDR3 DNA reads as TGTGCCAGCAGTTGGGGACAGGGAGGCAATCAGCCCCAGCATTTT. This codes for CASSWGQGGNQPQHF. V usage is TRBV27 and J usage is TRBJ1-5, with 9 bases aligning to TRBD1. The CDR3 covers 15 residues. Germline CDR1 MNHEY, CDR2 SMNVEV (reference sequence). V lost 4 bases and J lost 2; bases outside the gene matches: 3.